This TCR beta chain was captured by sequencing in a study of T cell responses to AZD1222 COVID-19 vaccine. Turning to this clone: Its antigen is not identified.

TCRdb's table, derived via immunoSEQ multiplex PCR, lists solely in-frame clones and lacks some. Among about 92,000 clones listed, 85% to 90% were seen once. Study-wide results and limits: Seropositivity was recorded at baseline in only 6 or 7 AZD1222 recipients. In a largely white British group with more females than males, clonal diversity was possibly underestimated. A rise in Spike-specific TCR breadth and depth followed two AZD1222 doses.

The germline V gene encodes CDR1 WSHSY and CDR2 SAAADI. The V segment lost 6 bases and the J segment 5 bases; nucleotides outside the gene matches: 10. This CDR3 contains 15 residues. This TCR derives from an adult in good health. The material sequenced was peripheral blood, taken on day 0 of AZD1222 vaccination. The chain recombines TRBV10-2 with TRBJ2-7; the match to TRBD2 covers 10 bases. The CDR3 DNA is TGCGCCAGCAGGCCCAGTAGCGGGAGGTCCCACGAGCAGTACTTC. Translation gives CASRPSSGRSHEQYF.